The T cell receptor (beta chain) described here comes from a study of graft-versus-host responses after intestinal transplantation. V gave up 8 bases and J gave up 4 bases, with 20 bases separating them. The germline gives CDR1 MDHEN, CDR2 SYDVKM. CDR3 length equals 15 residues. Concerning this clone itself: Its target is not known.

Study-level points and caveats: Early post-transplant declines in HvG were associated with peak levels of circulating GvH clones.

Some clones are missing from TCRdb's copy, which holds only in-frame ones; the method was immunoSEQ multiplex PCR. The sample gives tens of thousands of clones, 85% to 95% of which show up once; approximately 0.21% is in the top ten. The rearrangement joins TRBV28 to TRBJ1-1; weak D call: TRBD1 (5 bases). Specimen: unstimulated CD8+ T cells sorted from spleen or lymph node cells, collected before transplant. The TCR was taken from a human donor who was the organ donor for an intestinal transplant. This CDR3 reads CASALGWRDGTEAFF. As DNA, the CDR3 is TGTGCCAGCGCGCTCGGGTGGAGGGACGGCACTGAAGCTTTCTTT.